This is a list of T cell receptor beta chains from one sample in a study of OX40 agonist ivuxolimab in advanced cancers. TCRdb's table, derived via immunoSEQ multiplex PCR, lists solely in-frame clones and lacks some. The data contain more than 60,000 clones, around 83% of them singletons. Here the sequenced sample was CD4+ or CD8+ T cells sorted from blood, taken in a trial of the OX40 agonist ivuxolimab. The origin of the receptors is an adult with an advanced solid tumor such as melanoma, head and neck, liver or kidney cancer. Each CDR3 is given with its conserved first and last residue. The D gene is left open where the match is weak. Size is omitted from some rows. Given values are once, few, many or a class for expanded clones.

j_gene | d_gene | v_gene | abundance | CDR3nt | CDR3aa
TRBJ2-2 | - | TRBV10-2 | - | TGCGCCAGCAGTGATTGGGCCAACACCGGGGAGCTGTTTTTT | CASSDWANTGELFF
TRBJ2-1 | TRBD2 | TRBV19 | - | TGTGCCAGTAGGCGGGAGGTCGATGAGCAGTTCTTC | CASRREVDEQFF
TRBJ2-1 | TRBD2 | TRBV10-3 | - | TGTGCCATCATGGGGGCGGGAGGTTCCTACAATGAGCAGTTCTTC | CAIMGAGGSYNEQFF
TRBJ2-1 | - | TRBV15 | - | TGTGCCACCAGCAGAGATAGGTCTTGGGGGTTCTACAATGAGCAGTTCTTC | CATSRDRSWGFYNEQFF
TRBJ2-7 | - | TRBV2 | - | TGTGCCTCCCAGCAGGGGTACGAGCAGTACTTC | CASQQGYEQYF
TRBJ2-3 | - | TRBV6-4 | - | TGTGCCAGCAGTGACCCTGGAGGTCACACAGATACGCAGTATTTT | CASSDPGGHTDTQYF
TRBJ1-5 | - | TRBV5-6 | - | TGTGCCAGCAGCTTAGGAAATAGCAATCAGCCCCAGCATTTT | CASSLGNSNQPQHF
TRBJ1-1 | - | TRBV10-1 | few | TGCGCCAGCTCTTCGACCTCGGGCACTGAAGCTTTCTTT | CASSSTSGTEAFF
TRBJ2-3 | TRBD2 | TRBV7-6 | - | TGTGCCAGCAGCTTCTATAGCGGGAGAACAGATACGCAGTATTTT | CASSFYSGRTDTQYF
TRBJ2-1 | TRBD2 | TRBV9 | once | TGTGCCAGCAGCGTAGTTGGGGCGGGAGCCGCCAATGAGCAGTTCTTC | CASSVVGAGAANEQFF
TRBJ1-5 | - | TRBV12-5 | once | TGTGCTAGCTCACCAGGGAATCAGCCCCAGCATTTT | CASSPGNQPQHF
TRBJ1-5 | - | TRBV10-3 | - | TGTGCCATCAGTGAGTCGGTGTTTGGGACCAATCAGCCCCAGCATTTT | CAISESVFGTNQPQHF
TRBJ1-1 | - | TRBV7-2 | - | TGTGCCAGCAGGGGGGAACCGAACACTGAAGCTTTCTTT | CASRGEPNTEAFF
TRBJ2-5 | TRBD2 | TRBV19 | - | TGTGCCAGTAGTCTCGGGACTAGCGGGGGCCAAGAGACCCAGTACTTC | CASSLGTSGGQETQYF
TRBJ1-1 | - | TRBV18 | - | TGTGCCAGCTCGAGGCAGGGGAACACTGAAGCTTTCTTT | CASSRQGNTEAFF
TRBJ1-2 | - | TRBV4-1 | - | TGCGCCAGCAGCCAAGATGCAGGGCACTATGGCTACACCTTC | CASSQDAGHYGYTF
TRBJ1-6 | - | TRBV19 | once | TGTGCCAGTAGCCACGTGAATTCACCCCTCCACTTT | CASSHVNSPLHF